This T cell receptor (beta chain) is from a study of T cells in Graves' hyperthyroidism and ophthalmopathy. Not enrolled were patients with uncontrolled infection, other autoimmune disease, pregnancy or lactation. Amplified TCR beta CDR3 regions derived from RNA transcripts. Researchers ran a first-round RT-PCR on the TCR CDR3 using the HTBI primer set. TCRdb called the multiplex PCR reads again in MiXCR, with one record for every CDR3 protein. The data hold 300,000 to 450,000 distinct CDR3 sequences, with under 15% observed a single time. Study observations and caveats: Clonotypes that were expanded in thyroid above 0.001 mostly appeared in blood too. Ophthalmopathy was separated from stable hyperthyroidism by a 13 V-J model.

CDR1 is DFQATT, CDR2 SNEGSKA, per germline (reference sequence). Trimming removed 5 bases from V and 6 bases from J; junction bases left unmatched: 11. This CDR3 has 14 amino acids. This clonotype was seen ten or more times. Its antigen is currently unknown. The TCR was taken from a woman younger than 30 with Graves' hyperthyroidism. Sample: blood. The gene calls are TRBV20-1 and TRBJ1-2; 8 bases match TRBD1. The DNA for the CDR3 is TGCAGTGCTTCGACAGGGGTGATAGGGCATGGCTACACCTTC. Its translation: CSASTGVIGHGYTF.